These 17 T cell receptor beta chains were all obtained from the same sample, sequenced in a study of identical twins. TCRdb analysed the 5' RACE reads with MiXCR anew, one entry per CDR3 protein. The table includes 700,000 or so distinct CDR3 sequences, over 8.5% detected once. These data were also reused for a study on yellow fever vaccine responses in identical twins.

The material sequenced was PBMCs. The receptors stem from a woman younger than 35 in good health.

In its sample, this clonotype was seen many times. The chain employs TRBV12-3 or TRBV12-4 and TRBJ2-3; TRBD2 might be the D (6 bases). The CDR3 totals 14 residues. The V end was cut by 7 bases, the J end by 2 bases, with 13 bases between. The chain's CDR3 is CASTFSSATDTQYF. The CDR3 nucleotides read TGTGCCAGCACCTTCTCTAGCGCCACAGATACGCAGTATTTT.

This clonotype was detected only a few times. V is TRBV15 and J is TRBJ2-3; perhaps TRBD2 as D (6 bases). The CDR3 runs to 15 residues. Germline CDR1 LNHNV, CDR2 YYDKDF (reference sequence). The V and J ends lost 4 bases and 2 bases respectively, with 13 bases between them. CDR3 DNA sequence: TGTGCCACCAGCACCTCGACTAGGGACACAGATACGCAGTATTTT. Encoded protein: CATSTSTRDTDTQYF.

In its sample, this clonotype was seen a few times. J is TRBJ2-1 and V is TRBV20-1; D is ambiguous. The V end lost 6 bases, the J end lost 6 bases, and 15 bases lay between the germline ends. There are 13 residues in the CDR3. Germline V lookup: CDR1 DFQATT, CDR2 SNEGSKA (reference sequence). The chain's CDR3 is CSATPGRVNEQFF. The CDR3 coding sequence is TGCAGTGCGACTCCCGGAAGGGTCAATGAGCAGTTCTTC.

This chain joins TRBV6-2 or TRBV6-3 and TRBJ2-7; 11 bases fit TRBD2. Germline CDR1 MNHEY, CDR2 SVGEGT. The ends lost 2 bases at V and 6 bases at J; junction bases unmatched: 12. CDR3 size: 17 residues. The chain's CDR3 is CASSYILAGGQLIEQYF. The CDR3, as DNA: TGTGCCAGCAGTTACATCTTAGCGGGAGGGCAGCTTATCGAGCAGTACTTC.

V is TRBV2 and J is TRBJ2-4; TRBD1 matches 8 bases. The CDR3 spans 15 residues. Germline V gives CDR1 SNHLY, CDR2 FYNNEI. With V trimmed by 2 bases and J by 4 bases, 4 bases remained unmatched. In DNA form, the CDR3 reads TGTGCCAGCAGTGAATTCAGGGGGCCAAAAAACATTCAGTACTTC. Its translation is CASSEFRGPKNIQYF.

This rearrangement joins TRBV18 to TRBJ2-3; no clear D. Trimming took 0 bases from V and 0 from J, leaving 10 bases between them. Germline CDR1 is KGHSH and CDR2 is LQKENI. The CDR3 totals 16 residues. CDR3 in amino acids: CASSPPSRISTDTQYF. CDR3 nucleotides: TGTGCCAGCTCACCACCCAGCAGGATCAGCACAGATACGCAGTATTTT. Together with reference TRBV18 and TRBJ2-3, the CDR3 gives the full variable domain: NAGVMQNPRHLVRRRGQEARLRCSPMKGHSHVYWYRQLPEEGLKFMVYLQKENIIDESGMPKERFSAEFPKEGPSILRIQQVVRGDSAAYFCASSPPSRISTDTQYFGPGTRLTVL.

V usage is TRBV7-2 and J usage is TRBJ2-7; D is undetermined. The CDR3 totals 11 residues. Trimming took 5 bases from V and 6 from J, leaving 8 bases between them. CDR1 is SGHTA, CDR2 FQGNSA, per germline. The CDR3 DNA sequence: TGTGCCAGCAGCCCCGCGTCCGAGCAGTACTTC. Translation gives CASSPASEQYF.

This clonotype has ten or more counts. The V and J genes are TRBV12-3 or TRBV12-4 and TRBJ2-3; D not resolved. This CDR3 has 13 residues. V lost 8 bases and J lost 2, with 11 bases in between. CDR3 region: CASFNTDTDTQYF. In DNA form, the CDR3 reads TGTGCCAGCTTCAACACGGACACAGATACGCAGTATTTT.

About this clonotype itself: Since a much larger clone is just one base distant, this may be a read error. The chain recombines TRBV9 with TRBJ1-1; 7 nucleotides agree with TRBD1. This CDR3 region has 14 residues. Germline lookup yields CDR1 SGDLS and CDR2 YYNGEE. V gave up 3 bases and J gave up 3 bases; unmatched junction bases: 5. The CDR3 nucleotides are TGTGCCAGCAGCGGCGGACAGGCGTACACTGAAGCTTTCTTT. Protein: CASSGGQAYTEAFF.

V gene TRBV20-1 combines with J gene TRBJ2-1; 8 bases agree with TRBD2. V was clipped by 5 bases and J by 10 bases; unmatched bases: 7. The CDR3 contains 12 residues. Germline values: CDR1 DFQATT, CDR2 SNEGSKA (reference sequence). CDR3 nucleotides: TGCAGTGCTGAGGGACTAGAGATGGAGCAGTTCTTC. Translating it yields CSAEGLEMEQFF.

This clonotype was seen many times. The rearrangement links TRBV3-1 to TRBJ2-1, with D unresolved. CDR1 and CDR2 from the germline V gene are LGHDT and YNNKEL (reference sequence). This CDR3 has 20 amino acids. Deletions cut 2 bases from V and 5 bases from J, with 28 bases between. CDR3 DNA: TGTGCCAGCAGCCAAATCCGGCCGGCGTGGAGCCCCTTTGGTAACAATGAGCAGTTCTTC. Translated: CASSQIRPAWSPFGNNEQFF.

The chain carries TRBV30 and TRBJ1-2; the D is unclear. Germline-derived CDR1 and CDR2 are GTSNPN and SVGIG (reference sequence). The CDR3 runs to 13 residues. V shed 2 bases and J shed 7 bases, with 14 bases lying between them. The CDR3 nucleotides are TGTGCCTGGAGTCCCGGCAGGTTAATTGGCTACACCTTC. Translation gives CAWSPGRLIGYTF.

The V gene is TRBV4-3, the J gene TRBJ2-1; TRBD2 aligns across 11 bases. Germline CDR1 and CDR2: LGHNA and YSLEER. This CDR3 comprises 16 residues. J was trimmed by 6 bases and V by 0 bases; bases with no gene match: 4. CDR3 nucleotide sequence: TGCGCCAGCAGCCAAGACCATACTAGCGGGAGCAATGAGCAGTTCTTC. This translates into CASSQDHTSGSNEQFF.

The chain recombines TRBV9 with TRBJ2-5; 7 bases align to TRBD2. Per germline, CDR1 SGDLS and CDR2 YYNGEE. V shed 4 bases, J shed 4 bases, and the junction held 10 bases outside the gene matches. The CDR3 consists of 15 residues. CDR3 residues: CASSSPRGSSETQYF. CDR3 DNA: TGTGCCAGCAGCAGCCCCCGCGGGAGTTCAGAGACCCAGTACTTC.

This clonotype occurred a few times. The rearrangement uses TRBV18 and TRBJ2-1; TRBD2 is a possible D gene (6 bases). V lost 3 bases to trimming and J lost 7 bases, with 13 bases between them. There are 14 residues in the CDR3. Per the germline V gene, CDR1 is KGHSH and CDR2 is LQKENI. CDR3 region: CASSPELGRNEQFF. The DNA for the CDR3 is TGTGCCAGCTCACCTGAACTAGGGAGGAATGAGCAGTTCTTC. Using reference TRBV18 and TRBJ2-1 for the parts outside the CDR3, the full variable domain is NAGVMQNPRHLVRRRGQEARLRCSPMKGHSHVYWYRQLPEEGLKFMVYLQKENIIDESGMPKERFSAEFPKEGPSILRIQQVVRGDSAAYFCASSPELGRNEQFFGPGTRLTVL.

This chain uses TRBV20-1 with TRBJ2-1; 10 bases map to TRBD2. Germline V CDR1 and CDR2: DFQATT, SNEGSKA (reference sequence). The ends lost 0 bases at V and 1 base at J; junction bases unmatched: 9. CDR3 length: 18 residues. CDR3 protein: CSARDLGASGSSYNEQFF. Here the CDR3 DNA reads TGCAGTGCTAGAGATCTTGGAGCTAGCGGGAGTTCCTACAATGAGCAGTTCTTC.

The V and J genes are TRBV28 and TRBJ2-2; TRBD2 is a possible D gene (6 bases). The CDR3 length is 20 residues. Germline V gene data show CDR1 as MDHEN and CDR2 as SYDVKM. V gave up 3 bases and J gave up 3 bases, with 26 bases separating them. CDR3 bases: TGTGCCAGCAGTTTCCCCAAGGAGCTTTCGGGAGATACCCACACCGGGGAGCTGTTTTTT. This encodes CASSFPKELSGDTHTGELFF.